The following is a T cell receptor (beta chain) sequence with its context. The data are from a study of shared T cell receptors in the human thymus. Sequenced by immunoSEQ multiplex PCR; TCRdb stores in-frame clones only, minus some. The table shows some 720,000 clones, with approximately 90% occurring only once. Germline CDR1 and CDR2: ENHRY and SYGVKD. The ends were cut back, 3 bases at V and 0 bases at J, with 5 bases in the middle. CDR3 size: 13 residues. The same sample was also studied in work on human thymus T cells. Per that study: Resected material from corrective heart surgery provided the thymus tissue analysed. Apparent bias marked the V and J gene usage of thymic and blood repertoires. Related studies noted strongly shared thymic repertoires across unrelated people.

Sequencing used thymocytes. The TCR was taken from a boy in the first two years of life with a congenital heart defect. The chain recombines TRBV10-3 with TRBJ1-1, with D uncertain. The CDR3 loop reads CAISDGLNTEAFF. Here the CDR3 DNA reads TGTGCCATCAGTGACGGTTTGAACACTGAAGCTTTCTTT.